The rows below give T cell receptor beta chains drawn from one sample of a study of cytomegalovirus exposure and HLA in healthy donors. Clones were sequenced by immunoSEQ multiplex PCR, and TCRdb holds only the in-frame ones, with some missing. The sample consists of around 91,000 clones, approximately 93% of them appearing once. What was sequenced was PBMCs. The receptors come from a woman between 25 and 40 years old in good health and CMV-seropositive. Each CDR3 is given with its conserved first and last residue. A D gene is named only where the DNA matches it firmly. Clone sizes are given selectively: once, few, many, or a class where the clone is expanded.

cdr3_nt,cdr3_aa,clone_size,v_call,d_call,j_call
TGTGCCAGCAGCTTAAAGACAGGGAGGTCCGAGCAGTACTTC,CASSLKTGRSEQYF,.,TRBV5-4,.,TRBJ2-7
TGCGCCAGCAGCTTGGGACTAGCGGGCCAAGAGACCCAGTACTTC,CASSLGLAGQETQYF,.,TRBV5-1,TRBD2,TRBJ2-5
TGTGCCAGCAGCCGTACGGGGGGAGGCTACACCTTC,CASSRTGGGYTF,.,TRBV27,.,TRBJ1-2
TGTGCCAGCTCTCTGAAGGGGACTAGCGGGAGGTCGAGCTCCTACAATGAGCAGTTCTTC,CASSLKGTSGRSSSYNEQFF,once,TRBV18,TRBD2,TRBJ2-1
TGTGCCAGCAGCGTACAAGCGGGGGCCCCCAAGATCTACAATGAGCAGTTCTTC,CASSVQAGAPKIYNEQFF,.,TRBV9,TRBD2,TRBJ2-1
TGTGCCAGCAGTTTATCGCAGGGGACAGCCTACGAGCAGTACTTC,CASSLSQGTAYEQYF,once,TRBV28,TRBD1,TRBJ2-7
TGTGCCTGGAATACCAGACAGCGTACCACGGGCTACACCTTC,CAWNTRQRTTGYTF,.,TRBV30,.,TRBJ1-2
TGTGCCAGCAGCTTACAGTCAGGGGGCTGGGCAGATACGCAGTATTTT,CASSLQSGGWADTQYF,.,TRBV11-2,TRBD1,TRBJ2-3
TGTGCCACCAGCAGAGTCAAGAGAACAGGGGGCAATCAGCCCCAGCATTTT,CATSRVKRTGGNQPQHF,.,TRBV15,TRBD1,TRBJ1-5
TGTGCCAGTAGTAAGAATCCGGGAGTAAATGAGCAGTTCTTC,CASSKNPGVNEQFF,.,TRBV19,.,TRBJ2-1
TGTGCCAGCAGTGTGGCGAGGTACACCGGGGAGCTGTTTTTT,CASSVARYTGELFF,.,TRBV6-4,.,TRBJ2-2
TGTGCCAGTAGCCCCTCTGGCACAGATACGCAGTATTTT,CASSPSGTDTQYF,.,TRBV19,.,TRBJ2-3
TGTGCCAGCAGCACCTCCTACAGGGCCCGAAACTATGGCTACACCTTC,CASSTSYRARNYGYTF,.,TRBV11-2,.,TRBJ1-2
TGTGCCAGCAGCTTGGTGTCAGGGTGGGATGAGCAGTTCTTC,CASSLVSGWDEQFF,few,TRBV5-6,.,TRBJ2-1
TGTGCCAGCTCCATGACAAACCCGAACACTGAAGCTTTCTTT,CASSMTNPNTEAFF,.,TRBV7-2,.,TRBJ1-1
TGTGCCAGCAGCCCATCGATTTCCGGGCGGGGACAGGGGTTGGGAGAAGGCTTC,CASSPSISGRGQGLGEGF,.,TRBV7-9,TRBD1,TRBJ2-7
TGTGCCAGCAGTTTGGCTCTAGGGCGGGGGACTGAAGCTTTCTTT,CASSLALGRGTEAFF,.,TRBV28,.,TRBJ1-1
TGTGCCAGCAGCACCCGCCTTCTCCTAGCGGGAGGGCCCAATGAGCAGTTCTTC,CASSTRLLLAGGPNEQFF,.,TRBV5-6,TRBD2,TRBJ2-1
TGCGCCAGCAGCGGATCCACTAGGGTTGTTGGGTTAAACACCGGGGAGCTGTTTTTT,CASSGSTRVVGLNTGELFF,.,TRBV5-1,.,TRBJ2-2
TGTGCCAGCAGCTCCCGACAGGGGGTGATCTACAATGAGCAGTTCTTC,CASSSRQGVIYNEQFF,.,TRBV7-6,TRBD1,TRBJ2-1
TGTGCCAGCAGCGTAGATCCGGGACAGACCGGGGAGCTGTTTTTT,CASSVDPGQTGELFF,.,TRBV9,TRBD1,TRBJ2-2
TGTGCCAGCAGTTGGAGAGTAAGGAACAGGGGGAATGCCGTAGCCAAAAACATTCAGTACTTC,CASSWRVRNRGNAVAKNIQYF,.,TRBV2,TRBD1,TRBJ2-4
TGTGCCAGCAGCTTGGTCGTTTGGACAGGCGACACTGAAGCTTTCTTT,CASSLVVWTGDTEAFF,.,TRBV7-2,TRBD1,TRBJ1-1
TGTGCCAGTAGTTTCGGGACAGGGAGGCTTGAAGCTTTCTTT,CASSFGTGRLEAFF,.,TRBV19,TRBD1,TRBJ1-1
TGCGCCAGCAGCAGCCGGGACAGGGACGATACGCAGTATTTT,CASSSRDRDDTQYF,.,TRBV4-1,TRBD1,TRBJ2-3
TGCGCCAGCAGTCAATCGCGGCAGACCCGCTCTGGGGCCAACGTCCTGACTTTC,CASSQSRQTRSGANVLTF,once,TRBV23-1,.,TRBJ2-6
TGTGCCAGCAGCGATGACAGGGTGGTATACACCATATATTTT,CASSDDRVVYTIYF,.,TRBV7-9,TRBD1,TRBJ1-3
TGTGCCAGCAGCTTTGGAGGGACGTATGGCTACACCTTC,CASSFGGTYGYTF,.,TRBV5-6,.,TRBJ1-2
TGTGCCAGCAGCTTGGGCCAGGGGGCCGGGGACGAGCAGTACTTC,CASSLGQGAGDEQYF,.,TRBV5-5,TRBD1,TRBJ2-7
TGTGCCAGCAGTTTCGAGGGTAGCACAGATACGCAGTATTTT,CASSFEGSTDTQYF,.,TRBV28,.,TRBJ2-3